This T cell receptor beta chain was identified during a study of blood T cell repertoires in COVID-19. Study-wide context: T cells, B-cell-depleted T cells, or PBMCs supplied cDNA or gDNA.

Measured with immunoSEQ multiplex PCR; TCRdb has only the in-frame clones, and not every one. The sample shows about 57,000 clones, 65% to 80% of them seen only once. The CDR3 covers 14 residues. Germline V gene sequence: CDR1 SGHTA, CDR2 FQGNSA. The V end was cut by 5 bases, the J end by 1 base, with 11 bases between. The sequenced sample consisted of peripheral blood. V usage is TRBV7-2 and J usage is TRBJ2-5, with D possibly matching TRBD2 (6 bases). This receptor was obtained from a man in his sixties with acute or convalescent COVID-19. The CDR3 region is CASSRWGVQETQYF. CDR3 bases: TGTGCCAGCAGCCGTTGGGGGGTCCAAGAGACCCAGTACTTC.